The rows below give T cell receptor beta chains drawn from one sample of a study of OX40 agonist ivuxolimab in advanced cancers. Clones were sequenced by immunoSEQ multiplex PCR, and TCRdb holds only the in-frame ones, with some missing. The table includes 70,000 to 95,000 clones, about 91% detected once. Specimen: CD4+ or CD8+ T cells sorted from blood, collected in a trial of the OX40 agonist ivuxolimab. Receptors originate from an adult with an advanced solid tumor such as melanoma, head and neck, liver or kidney cancer. Each CDR3 is given with its conserved first and last residue. A D gene is named only where the DNA matches it firmly. Size is omitted from some rows. Given values are once, few, many or a class for expanded clones.

d_call | j_call | v_call | clone_size | cdr3_aa | cdr3_nt
- | TRBJ2-2 | TRBV2 | - | CASSRGITGELFF | TGTGCCAGCAGTAGGGGGATCACCGGGGAGCTGTTTTTT
- | TRBJ1-1 | TRBV5-1 | - | CASSLEYHGITEAFF | TGCGCCAGCAGCTTGGAGTACCACGGTATCACTGAAGCTTTCTTT
- | TRBJ2-7 | TRBV7-3 | - | CASSLYRSTSEQYF | TGTGCCAGCAGCTTATATAGATCGACTTCCGAGCAGTACTTC
- | TRBJ2-1 | TRBV21-1 | - | CASSGPGLAGGPGEQFF | TGTGCCAGCAGCGGACCGGGACTAGCGGGAGGGCCCGGTGAGCAGTTCTTC
TRBD1 | TRBJ1-2 | TRBV5-5 | - | CASSPDRAYGYTF | TGTGCCAGCAGCCCGGACAGGGCCTATGGCTACACCTTC
- | TRBJ2-7 | TRBV6-1 | - | CASSETGRGGEQYF | TGTGCCAGCAGTGAAACAGGCAGGGGCGGCGAGCAGTACTTC
- | TRBJ2-2 | TRBV5-5 | - | CASSLAQTNTGELFF | TGTGCCAGCAGCTTAGCGCAGACGAACACCGGGGAGCTGTTTTTT
- | TRBJ2-5 | TRBV5-1 | - | CASSYLPGPGQETQYF | TGCGCCAGCAGCTATCTGCCGGGACCCGGCCAAGAGACCCAGTACTTC
TRBD1 | TRBJ2-5 | TRBV9 | - | CASSAGPGQGTGETQYF | TGTGCCAGCAGCGCCGGACCGGGACAGGGGACGGGAGAGACCCAGTACTTC
- | TRBJ2-1 | TRBV27 | - | CASSLSVVGDNEQFF | TGTGCCAGCAGTTTATCCGTGGTGGGGGACAATGAGCAGTTCTTC
- | TRBJ2-1 | TRBV4-1 | - | CASSQSRDTYNEQFF | TGCGCCAGCAGCCAGAGCCGGGACACATACAATGAGCAGTTCTTC
- | TRBJ2-5 | TRBV19 | - | CASGMAVQETQYF | TGTGCCAGTGGGATGGCGGTCCAAGAGACCCAGTACTTC
TRBD1 | TRBJ1-5 | TRBV19 | - | CASSGTGGAGQPQHF | TGTGCCAGTAGTGGGACAGGGGGGGCCGGTCAGCCCCAGCATTTT
- | TRBJ1-1 | TRBV6-6 | - | CASSPSGAMNTEAFF | TGTGCCAGCAGTCCCTCGGGAGCCATGAACACTGAAGCTTTCTTT
- | TRBJ1-1 | TRBV19 | - | CASSIDPGGRTEAFF | TGTGCCAGTAGTATAGATCCCGGGGGCCGCACTGAAGCTTTCTTT
- | TRBJ1-1 | TRBV5-1 | - | CASSSGGATEAFF | TGCGCCAGCAGCTCCGGGGGGGCCACTGAAGCTTTCTTT
- | TRBJ2-1 | TRBV19 | once | CASNYRGVDEQFF | TGTGCCAGTAATTATCGAGGGGTGGATGAGCAGTTCTTC
- | TRBJ2-7 | TRBV6-5 | - | CASRQPPSYEQYF | TGTGCCAGCAGGCAACCTCCCTCCTACGAGCAGTACTTC
- | TRBJ2-1 | TRBV5-1 | - | CASKAGWDDNEQFF | TGCGCCAGCAAGGCGGGGTGGGATGACAATGAGCAGTTCTTC
- | TRBJ1-2 | TRBV9 | - | CASRPQVYGYTF | TGTGCCAGCAGGCCACAGGTCTATGGCTACACCTTC
TRBD1 | TRBJ1-4 | TRBV6-1 | - | CASRDRVTNEKLFF | TGTGCCAGCAGAGACAGGGTCACTAATGAAAAACTGTTTTTT
TRBD2 | TRBJ2-7 | TRBV27 | - | CASSLAGGAGVTSYEQYF | TGTGCCAGCAGTTTAGCGGGTGGAGCGGGAGTTACCTCCTACGAGCAGTACTTC
TRBD2 | TRBJ2-7 | TRBV28 | once | CASSLPSGGRSQYF | TGTGCCAGCAGTTTACCTAGCGGGGGGCGATCGCAGTACTTC
- | TRBJ2-5 | TRBV5-8 | - | CASSSRLKETQYF | TGTGCCAGCAGCTCCCGACTTAAAGAGACCCAGTACTTC
- | TRBJ2-7 | TRBV11-3 | - | CASRRESSYEQYF | TGTGCCAGCCGCCGGGAGAGCTCCTACGAGCAGTACTTC
- | TRBJ2-7 | TRBV7-2 | - | CASSSGPIGEQYF | TGTGCCAGCAGCTCGGGACCAATCGGGGAGCAGTACTTC
- | TRBJ1-4 | TRBV5-5 | once | CASSPPGQTNEKLFF | TGTGCCAGCAGCCCGCCGGGGCAAACTAATGAAAAACTGTTTTTT
- | TRBJ1-1 | TRBV19 | once | CASSIVGVTGPEAFF | TGTGCCAGTAGTATAGTCGGGGTGACAGGTCCTGAAGCTTTCTTT
- | TRBJ1-3 | TRBV19 | - | CASSTGLLSSGNTIYF | TGTGCCAGTAGTACGGGACTTCTCTCCTCTGGAAACACCATATATTTT
TRBD2 | TRBJ2-1 | TRBV29-1 | - | CSVEWAGGPYNEQFF | TGCAGCGTTGAGTGGGCGGGAGGGCCCTACAATGAGCAGTTCTTC
- | TRBJ2-2 | TRBV10-1 | - | CASSEWRGARELFF | TGCGCCAGCAGTGAGTGGAGGGGGGCGAGGGAGCTGTTTTTT
TRBD1 | TRBJ2-1 | TRBV7-6 | - | CASSRDRGRPNEQFF | TGTGCCAGCAGCCGTGACAGGGGCCGACCCAATGAGCAGTTCTTC
- | TRBJ1-5 | TRBV4-1 | - | CASRDQPQHF | TGCGCCAGCCGAGATCAGCCCCAGCATTTT
TRBD2 | TRBJ2-3 | TRBV15 | - | CATSGGGVVYF | TGTGCCACCAGCGGGGGGGGTGTTGTGTATTTT
TRBD2 | TRBJ2-2 | TRBV7-8 | - | CASSLDGGGWVGELFF | TGTGCCAGCAGCTTAGATGGCGGGGGATGGGTCGGGGAGCTGTTTTTT
- | TRBJ2-3 | TRBV7-6 | - | CASSYGDTQYF | TGTGCCAGCAGCTACGGTGATACGCAGTATTTT
TRBD1 | TRBJ2-1 | TRBV5-1 | - | CASSLEGQGFGEQFF | TGCGCCAGCAGCTTGGAAGGACAGGGGTTTGGGGAGCAGTTCTTC
- | TRBJ1-6 | TRBV9 | - | CASSVDHRRIYNSPLHF | TGTGCCAGCAGCGTAGACCACAGGCGCATTTATAATTCACCCCTCCACTTT
TRBD1 | TRBJ2-2 | TRBV7-2 | - | CASSQDRAGELFF | TGTGCCAGCAGCCAAGACAGGGCCGGGGAGCTGTTTTTT
TRBD1 | TRBJ2-7 | TRBV7-3 | - | CASTGRLTYEQYF | TGTGCCTCGACAGGGAGACTTACCTACGAGCAGTACTTC
- | TRBJ2-3 | TRBV4-2 | - | CASSQGRAGGVDTQYF | TGTGCCAGCAGCCAAGGCAGGGCAGGGGGGGTAGATACGCAGTATTTT
- | TRBJ2-1 | TRBV5-1 | - | CASSLESSYNEQFF | TGCGCCAGCAGCTTAGAGAGCTCCTACAATGAGCAGTTCTTC
TRBD2 | TRBJ2-2 | TRBV2 | - | CASRSGRDTGELFF | TGTGCCAGCAGGAGCGGGAGGGACACCGGGGAGCTGTTTTTT
TRBD1 | TRBJ2-7 | TRBV2 | - | CASGGTGAYEQYF | TGTGCCAGCGGGGGGACAGGAGCGTACGAGCAGTACTTC
TRBD1 | TRBJ1-2 | TRBV11-2 | - | CASSFPGQPDPNYGYTF | TGTGCCAGCAGCTTCCCGGGACAGCCGGATCCTAACTATGGCTACACCTTC
- | TRBJ2-5 | TRBV6-1 | - | CASRQYQETQYF | TGTGCCAGCAGGCAATACCAAGAGACCCAGTACTTC
TRBD1 | TRBJ2-7 | TRBV6-5 | - | CASSRTGVYEQYF | TGTGCCAGCAGTCGGACAGGGGTGTACGAGCAGTACTTC
- | TRBJ1-5 | TRBV28 | - | CASSSSGPQGSQPQHF | TGTGCCAGCAGTTCCTCCGGGCCTCAAGGAAGTCAGCCCCAGCATTTT
- | TRBJ2-1 | TRBV5-1 | - | CASSLEGGNEQFF | TGCGCCAGCAGCTTAGAGGGAGGCAATGAGCAGTTCTTC
- | TRBJ1-1 | TRBV6-5 | few | CASSYSSFANTEAFF | TGTGCCAGCAGTTACTCGAGTTTCGCTAACACTGAAGCTTTCTTT
TRBD1 | TRBJ1-6 | TRBV6-5 | - | CASSYWDRRNSPLHF | TGTGCCAGCAGTTACTGGGACAGACGAAATTCACCCCTCCACTTT
TRBD1 | TRBJ2-2 | TRBV5-1 | - | CASSRGQGKAGELFF | TGCGCCAGCAGCAGGGGACAGGGAAAGGCCGGGGAGCTGTTTTTT
- | TRBJ2-1 | TRBV7-2 | - | CASSLGTSTSNEQFF | TGTGCCAGCAGCTTAGGGACATCGACCAGCAATGAGCAGTTCTTC
- | TRBJ2-7 | TRBV18 | - | CASSPLAAGGTTYEQYF | TGTGCCAGCTCACCCCTGGCGGCCGGGGGCACGACCTACGAGCAGTACTTC
- | TRBJ1-2 | TRBV10-3 | few | CATNGQSTDGYTF | TGTGCCACCAACGGACAGTCCACCGATGGCTACACCTTC
TRBD1 | TRBJ1-4 | TRBV11-2 | - | CASSPGTAFNEKLFF | TGTGCCAGCAGCCCCGGGACAGCTTTTAATGAAAAACTGTTTTTT
- | TRBJ2-7 | TRBV2 | - | CASRTNKEQYF | TGTGCCAGCAGAACGAATAAGGAGCAGTACTTC
- | TRBJ1-2 | TRBV30 | - | CAWSPNPKAGYTF | TGTGCCTGGAGCCCAAACCCGAAAGCTGGCTACACCTTC
- | TRBJ2-2 | TRBV7-2 | - | CASSPDVGDTGELFF | TGTGCCAGCAGCCCGGACGTAGGCGACACCGGGGAGCTGTTTTTT
- | TRBJ2-3 | TRBV4-2 | - | CASSQGTAEDTQYF | TGTGCCAGCAGCCAAGGGACGGCGGAAGATACGCAGTATTTT